The next 10 T cell receptor beta chains were all read from a single sample in a study of OX40 agonist ivuxolimab in advanced cancers. Produced via immunoSEQ multiplex PCR; TCRdb's table is partial and in-frame only. The data hold tens of thousands of clones, with 70% to 90% observed a single time. The sample was CD4+ or CD8+ T cells sorted from blood, taken in a trial of the OX40 agonist ivuxolimab. The receptors stem from an adult with an advanced solid tumor such as melanoma, head and neck, liver or kidney cancer.

This clone has only one observation. This rearrangement joins TRBV15 to TRBJ2-2; a weak D match, TRBD2 (5 bases). Trimming stripped 3 bases from V and 2 bases from J, with 10 bases between. Looked up from germline, CDR1 is LNHNV and CDR2 is YYDKDF (reference sequence). The CDR3 has 15 residues. The CDR3 bases are TGTGCCACCAGCAGGCCGGGATCTAACACCGGGGAGCTGTTTTTT. It is translated as CATSRPGSNTGELFF.

This chain uses TRBV7-9 with TRBJ2-2; TRBD2 is a possible D gene (5 bases). CDR3 length: 14 residues. Trimming took 5 bases from V and 4 from J, leaving 11 bases between them. Germline V gene lookup returns CDR1 SEHNR and CDR2 FQNEAQ (reference sequence). The CDR3 spells CASSLGGGTGELFF. The CDR3 nucleotides are TGTGCCAGCAGCCTAGGAGGAGGCACCGGGGAGCTGTTTTTT.

The V and J genes are TRBV6-1 and TRBJ2-7, with TRBD2 identical over 9 bases. Trimming took 2 bases from V and 0 from J; bases not matched to a gene: 5. The CDR3 consists of 16 residues. Germline V gene data show CDR1 as MNHNS and CDR2 as SASEGT. In DNA, the CDR3 is TGTGCCAGCAGTGAATATGCGGGGGGGTTCTCCTACGAGCAGTACTTC. This sequence encodes CASSEYAGGFSYEQYF.

The CDR3 loop is CASKLDIYNQPQHF. The DNA for the CDR3 is TGTGCCAGCAAACTAGACATATACAATCAGCCCCAGCATTTT. The chain combines TRBV2 with TRBJ1-5; D gene ambiguous. V shed 7 bases and J shed 3 bases, with 13 bases lying between them. CDR1 SNHLY and CDR2 FYNNEI come from the germline V gene. CDR3 length: 14 residues.

V gene TRBV5-1 combines with J gene TRBJ2-2; 12 nucleotides line up with TRBD2. This CDR3 has 17 amino acids. Looked up from germline, CDR1 is SGHRS and CDR2 is YFSETQ. V was clipped by 0 bases and J by 4 bases; unmatched bases: 4. CDR3 in DNA: TGCGCCAGCAGCTTGGGACTAGCGGGGGATCTCACCGGGGAGCTGTTTTTT. It codes for CASSLGLAGDLTGELFF.

The chain joins TRBV30 to TRBJ1-2, with D unclear. The CDR3 covers 14 residues. Trimming took 2 bases from V and 4 from J, leaving 14 bases between them. Germline V lookup: CDR1 GTSNPN, CDR2 SVGIG (reference sequence). The CDR3 DNA is TGTGCCTGGAGTCCCCTCAGACCAAGCTATGGCTACACCTTC. This gives the protein CAWSPLRPSYGYTF.

The V call is TRBV27, the J call TRBJ1-5; TRBD1 matches at 9 bases. Germline V gives CDR1 MNHEY, CDR2 SMNVEV (reference sequence). CDR3 length: 17 amino acids. The trim removed 3 bases at V and 3 bases at J, leaving 9 bases unmatched. For the CDR3, the DNA is TGTGCCAGCAGTTTCTGGGCGGGACAGGGAATCAATCAGCCCCAGCATTTT. This encodes CASSFWAGQGINQPQHF.

The chain joins TRBV6-1 to TRBJ1-3; TRBD1 matches 9 bases. From germline, CDR1 is MNHNS and CDR2 SASEGT. The V gene end was trimmed by 3 bases and the J gene end by 4 bases; junction bases not matched to a gene: 4. This CDR3 has 15 residues. CDR3 in DNA: TGTGCCAGCAGTGAGGGACAGGGCACGGGAAACACCATATATTTT. The encoded protein is CASSEGQGTGNTIYF.

This clone was detected only once. The gene calls are TRBV28 and TRBJ1-4; 10 bases are shared with TRBD1. There are 12 residues in the CDR3. Trimming removed 10 bases from V and 7 bases from J; junction bases left unmatched: 3. CDR1 is MDHEN and CDR2 is SYDVKM in the germline V gene. Here the CDR3 reads CATGTGVEKLFF. In nucleotides, the CDR3 is TGTGCCACCGGGACAGGGGTTGAAAAACTGTTTTTT.

The J gene is TRBJ1-6, the V gene TRBV5-1; D gene unclear. This CDR3 contains 15 residues. The germline gives CDR1 SGHRS, CDR2 YFSETQ. V lost 0 bases and J lost 0, with 4 bases in between. CDR3 bases: TGCGCCAGCAGCTTGGAGAGCTCCTATAATTCACCCCTCCACTTT. Amino acids: CASSLESSYNSPLHF.